This entry is about one T cell receptor beta chain. The antigen remains undetermined. The sample originates from a study of radiation and T cells in renal cell carcinoma. Study-wide results and limits: Top tumor clonotypes rose in blood 2 weeks post-radiation, then contracted. No pretreatment tumor biopsies were available for baseline clonotypes.

TCRdb's table, derived via immunoSEQ multiplex PCR, lists solely in-frame clones and lacks some. The sample shows around 95,000 clones, 75% to 85% of them seen only once. Indicated time point: blood 4 weeks post-SBRT, at nephrectomy. As to treatment: 15 Gy SBRT to primary tumor, nephrectomy 4 weeks later. Nephrectomy followed 15 Gy stereotactic body radiation by 4 weeks. Radiation-treated patients gave blood at baseline, week 2 and week 4. The CDR3 covers 13 residues. The germline V and J ends were trimmed by 5 bases and 0 bases, with 7 bases remaining between them. Germline CDR1 is MNHNS and CDR2 is SASEGT.

The chain recombines TRBV6-1 with TRBJ1-2; D call uncertain. This sequence was found in a man in his 60s with renal cell carcinoma. Material: blood, obtained from a patient whose treatment included radiotherapy and nephrectomy. The DNA for the CDR3 is TGTGCCAGCAGTCCCGAACCTAACTATGGCTACACCTTC. Amino acids: CASSPEPNYGYTF.